This note documents a single T cell receptor beta chain sequence. Its target is not known. This specimen comes from a study of T-cell memory formation after mild COVID-19. The overall study: TCR clusters were mostly donor specific. Findings and caveats of the study: Some clones that responded were present in memory (sampled pre-infection), which suggests cross-reactive memory joined. A balance of CD4 and CD8 characterized clones contracting day 15 to 85, whereas later expanders leaned CD4+. The authors did not confirm SARS-CoV-2 specificity of second-wave clones peaking day 37.

TCRdb analysed the 5' RACE reads with MiXCR anew, one entry per CDR3 protein. The table lists about 160,000 distinct CDR3 sequences, roughly 31% of them singletons. CDR3 length: 15 amino acids. In germline, CDR1 is MNHEY, CDR2 SVGEGT. V shed 7 bases, J shed 4 bases, and the junction held 7 bases outside the gene matches. This chain links TRBV6-2 or TRBV6-3 with TRBJ2-3; 11 nucleotides line up with TRBD2. Sequences were obtained from PBMCs or a T cell subset sorted from them (not recorded which). The TCR was taken from an adult woman who had mild COVID-19 (a few samples of this study predate the infection). Cell type and time point are not known. Written as DNA, the CDR3 is TGTGCCAGCAAAGGACTAGCGGGTATCTCAGATACGCAGTATTTT. This sequence encodes CASKGLAGISDTQYF.